This T cell receptor beta chain was obtained from a study of T cells after yellow fever vaccination. Overall study context: The authors prepared low-cell-number fractions using SMART-Seq v4 Ultra Low Input.

The CDR3 runs 14 residues. Trimming cost V 3 bases and J 6 bases; bases outside gene matches: 8. Germline-derived CDR1 and CDR2 are SGHKS and YYEKEE (reference sequence). TCRdb analysed the 5' RACE reads with MiXCR anew, one entry per CDR3 protein. The table lists under 600,000 distinct CDR3 sequences, roughly 13% of them singletons. The material was PBMCs, obtained on the day of the yellow fever booster vaccination. This TCR came from a man aged 30-40 years who received the YFV17D yellow fever vaccine. This chain links TRBV5-5 with TRBJ2-7, with 8 bases that match TRBD2. Here the CDR3 reads CASSSGGRLGEQYF. CDR3 bases: TGTGCCAGCAGCTCGGGAGGGAGGTTGGGCGAGCAGTACTTC. Using reference TRBV5-5 and TRBJ2-7 for the parts outside the CDR3, the full variable domain is DAGVTQSPTHLIKTRGQQVTLRCSPISGHKSVSWYQQVLGQGPQFIFQYYEKEERGRGNFPDRFSARQFPNYSSELNVNALLLGDSALYLCASSSGGRLGEQYFGPGTRLTVT.